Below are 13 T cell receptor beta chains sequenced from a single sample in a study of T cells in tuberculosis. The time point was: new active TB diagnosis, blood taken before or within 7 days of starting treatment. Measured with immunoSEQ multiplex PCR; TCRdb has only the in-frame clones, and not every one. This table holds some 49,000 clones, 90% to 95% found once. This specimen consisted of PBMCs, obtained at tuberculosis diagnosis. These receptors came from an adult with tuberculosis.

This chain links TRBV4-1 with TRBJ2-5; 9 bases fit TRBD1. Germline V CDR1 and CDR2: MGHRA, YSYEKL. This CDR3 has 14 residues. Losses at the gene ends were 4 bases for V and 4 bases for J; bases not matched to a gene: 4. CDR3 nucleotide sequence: TGCGCCAGCAGCCTGACAGGGGGGGTAGAGACCCAGTACTTC. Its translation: CASSLTGGVETQYF.

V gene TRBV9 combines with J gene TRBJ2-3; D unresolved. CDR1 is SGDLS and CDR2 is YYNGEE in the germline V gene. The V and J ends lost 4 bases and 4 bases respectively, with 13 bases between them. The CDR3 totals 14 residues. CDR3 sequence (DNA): TGTGCCAGCAGCCCCCGTCTTACTGCAGATACGCAGTATTTT. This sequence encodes CASSPRLTADTQYF.

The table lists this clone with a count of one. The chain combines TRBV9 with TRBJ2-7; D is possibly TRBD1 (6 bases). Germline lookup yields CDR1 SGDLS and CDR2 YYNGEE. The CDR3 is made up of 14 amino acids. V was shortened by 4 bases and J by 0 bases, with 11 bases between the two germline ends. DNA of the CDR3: TGTGCCAGCAGCACGCAGGGGACCTCCTACGAGCAGTACTTC. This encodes CASSTQGTSYEQYF.

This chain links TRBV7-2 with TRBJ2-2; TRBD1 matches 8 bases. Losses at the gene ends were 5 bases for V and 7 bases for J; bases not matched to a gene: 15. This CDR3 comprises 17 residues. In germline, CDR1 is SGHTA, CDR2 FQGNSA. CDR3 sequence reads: CASSTGGSGGHHGELFF. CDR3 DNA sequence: TGTGCCAGCAGCACAGGAGGGTCAGGGGGCCACCACGGGGAGCTGTTTTTT.

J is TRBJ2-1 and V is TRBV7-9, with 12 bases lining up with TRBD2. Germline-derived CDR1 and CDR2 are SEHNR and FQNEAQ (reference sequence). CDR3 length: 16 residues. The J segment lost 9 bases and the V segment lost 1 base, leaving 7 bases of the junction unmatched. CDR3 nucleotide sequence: TGTGCCAGCAGCTTAGAAGGGCTAGCGGGAGGGGCTGAGCAGTTCTTC. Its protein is CASSLEGLAGGAEQFF. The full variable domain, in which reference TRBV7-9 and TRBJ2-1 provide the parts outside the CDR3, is DTGVSQNPRHKITKRGQNVTFRCDPISEHNRLYWYRQTLGQGPEFLTYFQNEAQLEKSRLLSDRFSAERPKGSFSTLEIQRTEQGDSAMYLCASSLEGLAGGAEQFFGPGTRLTVL.

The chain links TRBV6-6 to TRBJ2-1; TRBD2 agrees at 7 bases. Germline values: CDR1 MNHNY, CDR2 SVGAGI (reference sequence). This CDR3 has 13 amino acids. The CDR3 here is CAMTSSADNEQFF. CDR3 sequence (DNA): TGTGCAATGACTAGCTCGGCGGACAATGAGCAGTTCTTC.

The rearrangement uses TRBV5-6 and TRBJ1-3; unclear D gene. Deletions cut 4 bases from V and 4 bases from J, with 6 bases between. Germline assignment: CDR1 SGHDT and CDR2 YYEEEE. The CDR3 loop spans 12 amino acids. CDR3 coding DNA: TGTGCCAGCAGCCGTCCGGGAAACACCATATATTTT. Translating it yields CASSRPGNTIYF.

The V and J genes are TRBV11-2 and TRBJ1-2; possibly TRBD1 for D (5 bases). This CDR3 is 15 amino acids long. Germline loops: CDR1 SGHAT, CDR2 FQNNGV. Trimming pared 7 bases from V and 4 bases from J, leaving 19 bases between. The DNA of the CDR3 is TGTGCCAGCACCTCGGGGGATACAGAGCTCTATGGCTACACCTTC. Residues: CASTSGDTELYGYTF.

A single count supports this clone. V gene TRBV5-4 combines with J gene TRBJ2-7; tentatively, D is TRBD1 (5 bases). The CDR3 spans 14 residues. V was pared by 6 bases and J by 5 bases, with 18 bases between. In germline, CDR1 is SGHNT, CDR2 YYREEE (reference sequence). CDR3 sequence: CASTFGQGRNEQYF. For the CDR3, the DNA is TGTGCCAGCACCTTCGGGCAGGGTAGGAACGAGCAGTACTTC.

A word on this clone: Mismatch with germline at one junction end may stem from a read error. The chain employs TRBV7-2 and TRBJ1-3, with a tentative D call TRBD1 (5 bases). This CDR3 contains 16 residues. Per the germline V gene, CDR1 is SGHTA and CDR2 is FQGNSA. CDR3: CASTLGRGAEGNTIYF. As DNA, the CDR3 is TGTGCCAGCACCTTAGGAAGGGGCGCGGAGGGAAACACCATATATTTT. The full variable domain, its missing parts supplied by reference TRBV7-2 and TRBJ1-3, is GAGVSQSPSNKVTEKGKDVELRCDPISGHTALYWYRQSLGQGLEFLIYFQGNSAPDKSGLPSDRFSAERTGGSVSTLTIQRTQQEDSAVYLCASTLGRGAEGNTIYFGEGSWLTVV.

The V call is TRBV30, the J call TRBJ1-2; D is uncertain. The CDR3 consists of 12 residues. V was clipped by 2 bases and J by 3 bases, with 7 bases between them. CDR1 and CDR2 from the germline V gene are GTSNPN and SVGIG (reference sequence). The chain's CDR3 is CAWSHKDYGYTF. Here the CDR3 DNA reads TGTGCCTGGAGTCACAAAGACTATGGCTACACCTTC.

The CDR3 bases are TGTGCCAGCCACACGATGAACACTGAAGCTTTCTTT. This sequence encodes CASHTMNTEAFF. The chain recombines TRBV5-4 with TRBJ1-1; D remains unclear. CDR1 and CDR2 (germline): SGHNT, YYREEE (reference sequence). V was trimmed by 7 bases and J by 0 bases, leaving 7 bases between them. This CDR3 is 12 amino acids long. Full variable domain (remainder filled in from reference TRBV5-4 and TRBJ1-1): ETGVTQSPTHLIKTRGQQVTLRCSSQSGHNTVSWYQQALGQGPQFIFQYYREEENGRGNFPPRFSGLQFPNYSSELNVNALELDDSALYLCASHTMNTEAFFGQGTRLTVV.

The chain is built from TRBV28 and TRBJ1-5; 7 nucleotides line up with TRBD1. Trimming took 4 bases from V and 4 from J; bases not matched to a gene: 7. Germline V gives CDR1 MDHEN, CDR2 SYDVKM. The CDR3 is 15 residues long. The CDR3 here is CASSSEGAGNQPQHF. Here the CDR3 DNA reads TGTGCCAGCAGTTCCGAGGGGGCTGGGAATCAGCCCCAGCATTTT.